The source of this T cell receptor beta chain is a study of response to subunit inactivated influenza vaccine. This clonotype was counted ten times or more. The CDR3 is 15 amino acids. V dropped 2 bases and J dropped 4; count of bases not matched to a gene: 3. MiXCR, applied by TCRdb to the RT-PCR reads, yields one record per CDR3 protein. The data hold just under 550,000 distinct CDR3 sequences, with approximately 22% observed a single time. These same records also appear under a second study, on T cells expressing NK-cell markers. That work adds: Researchers built TCR beta cDNA using 5'RACE template switching with UMIs. Leadership of the CD3+CD56-NKG2C+ fraction also belonged to these clonotypes in several donors.

The source is a man aged 45-60 years who received an inactivated influenza vaccine. The input for sequencing was CD4+ T cells sorted from PBMCs, taken less than 13 days after vaccination. This chain connects TRBV12-3 or TRBV12-4 to TRBJ2-2; 8 nucleotides align to TRBD1. The CDR3 sequence: CASSLRQGATGELFF. DNA of the CDR3: TGTGCCAGCAGTTTAAGGCAGGGGGCCACCGGGGAGCTGTTTTTT.